This T cell receptor beta chain was obtained from a study of response to subunit inactivated influenza vaccine. TCRdb itself ran the RT-PCR reads through MiXCR, one entry per CDR3 protein. The sample carries around 470,000 distinct CDR3 sequences, 7.2% recorded once. V lost 9 bases and J lost 3; bases outside the gene matches: 7. The CDR3 runs 13 residues. Looked up from germline, CDR1 is LGHNA and CDR2 is YSLEER. There are many counts of this clonotype. Its antigen is unidentified. Study-level results: Each seasonal influenza vaccination recruits few new T cells, the authors suggested.

The chain recombines TRBV4-3 with TRBJ2-5; 7 positions agree with TRBD1. This material consisted of PBMCs from blood, taken 23 to 25 months after vaccination. The TCR comes from a man between 45 and 75 years old who received an inactivated influenza vaccine. CDR3 loop: CARTRDREETQYF. The CDR3 DNA follows: TGCGCCAGAACCCGGGACAGAGAAGAGACCCAGTACTTC.